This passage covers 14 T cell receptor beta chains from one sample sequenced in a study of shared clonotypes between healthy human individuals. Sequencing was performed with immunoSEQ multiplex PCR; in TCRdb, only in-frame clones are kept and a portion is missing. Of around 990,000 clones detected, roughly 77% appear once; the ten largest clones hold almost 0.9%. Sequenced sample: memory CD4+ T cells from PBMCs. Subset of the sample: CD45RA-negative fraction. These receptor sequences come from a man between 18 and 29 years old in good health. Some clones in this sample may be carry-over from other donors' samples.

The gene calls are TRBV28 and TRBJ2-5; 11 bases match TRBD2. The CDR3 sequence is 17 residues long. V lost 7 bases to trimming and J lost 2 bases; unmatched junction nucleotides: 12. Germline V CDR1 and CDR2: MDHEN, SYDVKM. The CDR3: CASTSTTGTSGQETQYF. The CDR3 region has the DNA TGTGCCAGCACCTCAACTACCGGGACTAGCGGTCAAGAGACCCAGTACTTC.

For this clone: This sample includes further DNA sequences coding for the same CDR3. The CDR3 sequence is CASSGGTGETQYF. DNA of the CDR3: TGTGCCAGCAGTGGGGGTACGGGAGAGACCCAGTACTTC. The V and J genes are TRBV2 and TRBJ2-5, with D uncertain. Trimming left V 4 bases short and J 4 bases short, with 10 bases between. The germline CDR1 and CDR2 sequences are SNHLY and FYNNEI. The CDR3 consists of 13 residues.

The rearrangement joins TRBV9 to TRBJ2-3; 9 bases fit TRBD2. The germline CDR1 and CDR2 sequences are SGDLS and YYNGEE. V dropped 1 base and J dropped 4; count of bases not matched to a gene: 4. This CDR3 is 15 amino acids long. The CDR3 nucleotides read TGTGCCAGCAGCGTACTAGCGGGAACGGCAGATACGCAGTATTTT. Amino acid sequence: CASSVLAGTADTQYF.

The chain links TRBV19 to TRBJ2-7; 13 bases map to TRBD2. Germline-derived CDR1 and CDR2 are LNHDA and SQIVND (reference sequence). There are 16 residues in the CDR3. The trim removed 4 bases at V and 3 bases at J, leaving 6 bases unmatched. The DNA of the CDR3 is TGTGCCAGTAGTACTCGGACTAGCGGGAGCGTCTACGAGCAGTACTTC. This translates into CASSTRTSGSVYEQYF.

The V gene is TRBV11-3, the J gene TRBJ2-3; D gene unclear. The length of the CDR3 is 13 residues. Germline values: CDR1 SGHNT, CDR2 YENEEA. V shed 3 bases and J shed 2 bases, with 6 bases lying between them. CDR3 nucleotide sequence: TGTGCCAGCAGCTTCCTGAACACAGATACGCAGTATTTT. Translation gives CASSFLNTDTQYF.

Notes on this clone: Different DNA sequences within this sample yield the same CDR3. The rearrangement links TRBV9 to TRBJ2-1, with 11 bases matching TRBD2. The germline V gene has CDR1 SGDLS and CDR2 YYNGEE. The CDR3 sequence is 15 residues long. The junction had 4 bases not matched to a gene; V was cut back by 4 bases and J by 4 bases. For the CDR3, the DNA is TGTGCCAGCAGCCCACGACTAGCGGGGTACAATGAGCAGTTCTTC. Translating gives CASSPRLAGYNEQFF.

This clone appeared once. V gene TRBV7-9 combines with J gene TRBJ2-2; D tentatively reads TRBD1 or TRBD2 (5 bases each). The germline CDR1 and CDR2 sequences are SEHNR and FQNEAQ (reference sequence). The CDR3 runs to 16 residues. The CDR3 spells CASGGSGTSGTGELFF. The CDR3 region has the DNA TGTGCAAGCGGAGGATCCGGGACGTCGGGCACCGGGGAGCTGTTTTTT.

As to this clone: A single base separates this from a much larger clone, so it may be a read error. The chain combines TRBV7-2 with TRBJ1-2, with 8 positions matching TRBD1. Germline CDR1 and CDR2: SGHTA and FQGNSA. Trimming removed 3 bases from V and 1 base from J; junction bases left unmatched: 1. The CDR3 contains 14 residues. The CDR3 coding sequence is TGTGCCAGCAGCTTTGACAGGGGTAACTATGGCTACACCTTC. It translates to CASSFDRGNYGYTF. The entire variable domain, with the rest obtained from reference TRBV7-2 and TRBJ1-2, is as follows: GAGVSQSPSNKVTEKGKDVELRCDPISGHTALYWYRQSLGQGLEFLIYFQGNSAPDKSGLPSDRFSAERTGGSVSTLTIQRTQQEDSAVYLCASSFDRGNYGYTFGSGTRLTVV.

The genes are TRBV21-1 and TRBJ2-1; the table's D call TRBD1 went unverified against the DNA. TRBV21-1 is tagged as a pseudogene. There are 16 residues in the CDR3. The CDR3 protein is CASSNWGRDRNNEQFF. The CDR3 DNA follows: TGTGCCAGCAGCAATTGGGGTCGGGACAGGAACAATGAGCAGTTCTTC.

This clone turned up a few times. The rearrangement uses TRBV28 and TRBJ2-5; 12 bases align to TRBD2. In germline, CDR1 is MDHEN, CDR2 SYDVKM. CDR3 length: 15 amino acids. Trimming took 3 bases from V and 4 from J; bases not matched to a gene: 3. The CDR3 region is CASSLLTSGRETQYF. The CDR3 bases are TGTGCCAGCAGTTTGTTGACTAGCGGGAGAGAGACCCAGTACTTC.

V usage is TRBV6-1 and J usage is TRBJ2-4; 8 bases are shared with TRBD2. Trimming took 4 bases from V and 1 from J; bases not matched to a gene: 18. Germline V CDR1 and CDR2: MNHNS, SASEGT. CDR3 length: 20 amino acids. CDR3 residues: CASSAYLSGGIGSAKNIQYF. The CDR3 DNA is TGTGCCAGCAGTGCTTATCTGTCGGGAGGGATCGGGTCGGCCAAAAACATTCAGTACTTC.

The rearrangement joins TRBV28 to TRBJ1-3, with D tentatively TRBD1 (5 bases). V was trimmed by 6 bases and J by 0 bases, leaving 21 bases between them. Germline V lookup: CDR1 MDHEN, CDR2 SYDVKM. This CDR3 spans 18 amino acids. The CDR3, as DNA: TGTGCCAGCAGCCCGCTCCTGGGGGGACGCCCCTCTGGAAACACCATATATTTT. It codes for CASSPLLGGRPSGNTIYF.

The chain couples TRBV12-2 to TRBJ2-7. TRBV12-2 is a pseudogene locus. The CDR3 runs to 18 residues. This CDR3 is CASRLAMSHGESSYEQYF. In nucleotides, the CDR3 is TGTGCAAGTCGCTTAGCCATGTCTCACGGCGAGAGCTCCTACGAGCAGTACTTC.

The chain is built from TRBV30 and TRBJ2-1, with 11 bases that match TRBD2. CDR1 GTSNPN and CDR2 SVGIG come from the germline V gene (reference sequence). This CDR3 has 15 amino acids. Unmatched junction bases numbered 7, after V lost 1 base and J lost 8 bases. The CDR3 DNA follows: TGTGCCTGGAGTGGACTAGCGGGAATCCTGGATGAGCAGTTCTTC. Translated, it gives CAWSGLAGILDEQFF.